The source of this T cell receptor beta chain is a study of cytomegalovirus exposure and HLA in healthy donors. Study background: The same platform was used for the 90 to 150 validation repertoires as for the 650 to 700 first-cohort repertoires, as reported in a later analysis. Study-level results: It was confirmed in vitro that a few of the CMV-associated chains were specific for CMV antigens.

As regards this clone: Antigen unknown.

The length of the CDR3 is 13 residues. From germline, CDR1 is LNHNV and CDR2 YYDKDF (reference sequence). Trimming removed 8 bases from V and 1 base from J; junction bases left unmatched: 4. Assay used: immunoSEQ multiplex PCR; TCRdb lists only in-frame clones, some missing. The table includes roughly 250,000 clones, 75% to 90% detected once. This TCR derives from a woman under 40 in good health and CMV-seropositive. The sequenced sample consisted of PBMCs. The rearrangement links TRBV15 to TRBJ1-1; 7 nucleotides agree with TRBD1. CDR3 residues: CATGWTGNTEAFF. In DNA, the CDR3 is TGTGCCACCGGATGGACAGGGAACACTGAAGCTTTCTTT.